These 13 T cell receptor beta chains were sequenced from one sample in a study of blood T cell repertoires in COVID-19. TCRdb's copy holds only in-frame clones and misses some; the assay was immunoSEQ multiplex PCR. The sample lists about 170,000 clones; approximately 80% were seen once. Source material: peripheral blood. These receptors came from a woman older than 75 with COVID-19, enrolled during active disease.

The V call is TRBV3-1 (or the pseudogene TRBV3-2), the J call TRBJ2-3, with TRBD2 as a possible D gene (5 bases). Germline V gene sequence: CDR1 LGHDT, CDR2 YNNKEL (reference sequence). The length of the CDR3 is 15 residues. Trimming took 1 base from V and 5 from J, leaving 13 bases between them. The CDR3, as DNA: TGTGCCAGCAGCCAAGTCCCCATGAGGGAAGATACGCAGTATTTT. Its protein product is CASSQVPMREDTQYF.

The J gene is TRBJ2-1, the V gene TRBV28; TRBD2 is a possible D gene (6 bases). V was clipped by 4 bases and J by 7 bases, with 17 bases between them. The CDR3 sequence is 15 residues long. CDR1 is MDHEN, CDR2 SYDVKM, per germline. The CDR3 nucleotides read TGTGCCAGCAGTTCGAGCACGGGACTCGGGAATGAGCAGTTCTTC. Translating it yields CASSSSTGLGNEQFF.

This clone was seen only once. The chain links TRBV6-5 to TRBJ1-1; no firm D call. The CDR3 has 14 residues. Germline V gives CDR1 MNHEY, CDR2 SVGAGI. Trimming shortened V by 6 bases and J by 0 bases, and 11 bases separated the two germline ends. CDR3 nucleotide sequence: TGTGCCAGCAGCGAGGGTAGGATGAACACTGAAGCTTTCTTT. This gives the protein CASSEGRMNTEAFF.

The chain carries TRBV15 and TRBJ1-2, with 7 nucleotides matching TRBD1. The CDR3 has 12 amino acids. V gave up 5 bases and J gave up 3 bases; unmatched junction bases: 0. CDR1 is LNHNV and CDR2 is YYDKDF in the germline V gene (reference sequence). CDR3 sequence (DNA): TGTGCCACCAGCGGGACAGACTATGGCTACACCTTC. Translation: CATSGTDYGYTF.

V gene TRBV28 combines with J gene TRBJ1-4; D gene unclear. Trimming left V 6 bases short and J 4 bases short, with 9 bases between. Germline loops: CDR1 MDHEN, CDR2 SYDVKM. The CDR3 length is 13 residues. Written as DNA, the CDR3 is TGTGCCAGCAGCCTCGGGTTTAATGAAAAACTGTTTTTT. The encoded protein is CASSLGFNEKLFF.

The rearrangement links TRBV7-9 to TRBJ2-1, with 10 bases fitting TRBD2. Trimming cost V 10 bases and J 2 bases; bases outside gene matches: 11. The germline CDR1 and CDR2 sequences are SEHNR and FQNEAQ (reference sequence). CDR3 length: 16 amino acids. CDR3 nucleotide sequence: TGTGCCACCTACAGGGGAGCGGGAGGGGCCTACAATGAGCAGTTCTTC. It codes for CATYRGAGGAYNEQFF.

The chain links TRBV3-1 (or the pseudogene TRBV3-2) to TRBJ2-7; D perhaps matches TRBD1 (6 bases). Germline-derived CDR1 and CDR2 are LGHDT and YNNKEL (reference sequence). The CDR3 extends over 13 amino acids. Trimming stripped 3 bases from V and 3 bases from J, with 9 bases between. DNA for the CDR3: TGTGCCAGCAGCCAGGGCAGGGGCTACGAGCAGTACTTC. This translates into CASSQGRGYEQYF.

The chain combines TRBV3-1 (or the pseudogene TRBV3-2) with TRBJ1-1, with unresolved D. V dropped 5 bases and J dropped 2 bases, with 18 bases sitting between them. CDR1 is LGHDT, CDR2 YNNKEL, per germline (reference sequence). The CDR3 covers 16 residues. The CDR3 DNA reads as TGTGCCAGCAGCATTCATTCAGGCTCAGGAAACACTGAAGCTTTCTTT. This codes for CASSIHSGSGNTEAFF.

The chain carries TRBV24-1 and TRBJ2-7; 8 bases are shared with TRBD2. Germline CDR1 KGHDR, CDR2 SFDVKD. The CDR3 totals 11 residues. The trim removed 9 bases at V and 6 bases at J, leaving 3 bases unmatched. CDR3 nucleotides: TGTGCCACCTGGCGGGAGGTCGAGCAGTACTTC. Protein: CATWREVEQYF.

In regard to this clone: One end of the junction varies from germline; a read error may be responsible. This sequence joins TRBV15 and TRBJ2-7, with 9 bases fitting TRBD1. The CDR3 is made up of 12 amino acids. Germline CDR1 reads LNHNV; CDR2 reads YYDKDF (reference sequence). The CDR3 reads CATSPGTGMLNF. The CDR3 DNA reads as TGTGCCACCAGCCCCGGGACAGGGATGTTGAACTTC.

This chain uses TRBV6-2 or TRBV6-3 with TRBJ2-5; D not resolved. CDR3 length: 12 amino acids. Germline V gives CDR1 MNHEY, CDR2 SVGEGT. The V gene lost 8 bases and the J gene lost 4 bases, with 11 bases spanning the gap. CDR3 DNA: TGTGCCAGCCGCCTTGCGCCAGAGACCCAGTACTTC. It is translated as CASRLAPETQYF.

The rearrangement links TRBV4-2 to TRBJ2-7; 7 bases align to TRBD2. The V and J ends lost 4 bases and 5 bases, in that order; junction bases with no gene match: 11. The germline V gene has CDR1 LGHNA and CDR2 YNFKEQ. The CDR3 totals 15 residues. CDR3 protein: CASSRGLAEPHEQYF. CDR3 nucleotide sequence: TGTGCCAGCAGCCGAGGGCTAGCGGAGCCCCACGAGCAGTACTTC.

The chain carries TRBV5-1 and TRBJ2-1; 7 nucleotides agree with TRBD2. The CDR3 extends over 17 amino acids. Germline V gene lookup returns CDR1 SGHRS and CDR2 YFSETQ. With 4 bases clipped from V and 4 bases from J, the junction kept 14 bases outside the gene matches. CDR3 coding DNA: TGCGCCAGCAGCCTGGCCCCAGGAGCGGGGTCATACAATGAGCAGTTCTTC. It encodes CASSLAPGAGSYNEQFF.